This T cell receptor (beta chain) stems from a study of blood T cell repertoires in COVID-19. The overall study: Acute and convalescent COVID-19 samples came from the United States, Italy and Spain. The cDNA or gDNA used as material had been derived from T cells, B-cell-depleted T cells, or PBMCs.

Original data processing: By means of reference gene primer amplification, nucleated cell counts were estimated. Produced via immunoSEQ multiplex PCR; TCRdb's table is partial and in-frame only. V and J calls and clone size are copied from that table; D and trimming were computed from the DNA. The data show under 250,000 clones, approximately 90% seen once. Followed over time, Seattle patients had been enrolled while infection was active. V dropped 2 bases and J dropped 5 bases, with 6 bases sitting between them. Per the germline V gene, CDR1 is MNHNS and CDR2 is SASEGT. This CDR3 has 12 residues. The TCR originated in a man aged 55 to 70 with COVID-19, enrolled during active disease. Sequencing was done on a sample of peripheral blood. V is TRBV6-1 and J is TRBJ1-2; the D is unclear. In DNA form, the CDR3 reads TGTGCCAGCAGTGAATCGGGGTATGGCTACACCTTC. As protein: CASSESGYGYTF.